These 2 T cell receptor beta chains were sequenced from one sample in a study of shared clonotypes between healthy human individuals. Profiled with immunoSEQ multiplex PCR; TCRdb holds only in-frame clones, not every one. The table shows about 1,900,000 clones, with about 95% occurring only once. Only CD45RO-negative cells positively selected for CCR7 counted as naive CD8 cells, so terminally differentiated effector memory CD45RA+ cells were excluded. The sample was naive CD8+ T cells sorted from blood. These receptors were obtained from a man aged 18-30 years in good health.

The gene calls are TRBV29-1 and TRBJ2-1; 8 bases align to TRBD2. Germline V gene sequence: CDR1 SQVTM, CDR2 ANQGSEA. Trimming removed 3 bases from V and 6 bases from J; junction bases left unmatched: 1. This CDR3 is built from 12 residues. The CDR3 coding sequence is TGCAGCGTTGAGGGACTAGGCAATGAGCAGTTCTTC. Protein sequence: CSVEGLGNEQFF.

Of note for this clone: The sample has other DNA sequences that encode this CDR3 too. CDR3 in amino acids: CASSLGAATEAFF. In DNA, the CDR3 is TGTGCCAGCAGCTTGGGGGCTGCCACTGAAGCTTTCTTT. The chain employs TRBV5-6 and TRBJ1-1; D gene ambiguous. Trimming took off 0 bases at V and 4 bases at J, with 7 bases between the two ends. Germline CDR1 SGHDT, CDR2 YYEEEE. The CDR3 runs 13 residues.